Listed here are 5 T cell receptor beta chains from one sample, sequenced in a study of T-cell reconstitution after alpha-beta-depleted transplantation in children. Unique molecular identifiers were incorporated into the prepared TCRbeta library. MiXCR was run by TCRdb on the PCR reads, yielding one entry per CDR3 protein. The sample consists of around 500,000 distinct CDR3 sequences, under 25% of them appearing once. This specimen consisted of PBMCs, mostly from graft donor cells, obtained 360 days after TCRalphabeta/CD19-depleted stem cell transplant. Source of these receptors: a boy under two years old who had a stem cell transplant for acute myeloid leukemia, so the T cells may come from the graft donor.

The chain links TRBV4-2 to TRBJ2-5; 8 bases agree with TRBD2. The germline CDR1 and CDR2 sequences are LGHNA and YNFKEQ. J was trimmed by 1 base and V by 4 bases; bases with no gene match: 8. The CDR3 is 16 residues long. The CDR3, as DNA: TGTGCCAGCAGCCTCCAGCGGGGGTTGAGCCAAGAGACCCAGTACTTC. Translated: CASSLQRGLSQETQYF.

This clonotype occurred many times. V is TRBV7-9 and J is TRBJ2-7; D is perhaps TRBD1 (5 bases). V lost 4 bases, J lost 5 bases, and 12 bases lay in between. This CDR3 region has 13 residues. CDR1 is SEHNR, CDR2 FQNEAQ, per germline (reference sequence). For the CDR3, the DNA is TGTGCCAGCAGCTGGGCAGGGTCTAACGAGCAGTACGTC. This translates into CASSWAGSNEQYV.

The chain employs TRBV4-3 and TRBJ2-3; unclear D gene. The CDR3 spans 14 residues. CDR1 is LGHNA, CDR2 YSLEER, per germline. The ends were cut back, 5 bases at V and 4 bases at J, with 13 bases in the middle. CDR3 coding DNA: TGCGCCAGCAGCAGGCGAACAGTGGCAGATACGCAGTATTTT. Protein product: CASSRRTVADTQYF.

Only a few counts were recorded for this clonotype. The gene calls are TRBV4-3 and TRBJ1-1; D call uncertain. CDR3 size: 16 residues. V was trimmed by 5 bases and J by 0 bases, leaving 16 bases between them. CDR1 LGHNA and CDR2 YSLEER come from the germline V gene. CDR3: CASSGRWEALNTEAFF. CDR3 DNA sequence: TGCGCCAGCAGCGGAAGATGGGAGGCCTTGAACACTGAAGCTTTCTTT.

The chain is built from TRBV7-9 and TRBJ2-1, with 10 bases identical to TRBD2. This CDR3 comprises 17 residues. Germline CDR1 reads SEHNR; CDR2 reads FQNEAQ (reference sequence). Unmatched junction bases numbered 4, after V lost 2 bases and J lost 0 bases. The CDR3 loop reads CASSLKWTSGSYNEQFF. In DNA, the CDR3 is TGTGCCAGCAGCTTAAAATGGACTAGCGGCTCCTACAATGAGCAGTTCTTC.